The T cell receptor beta chain under discussion was sequenced for a study of T cell responses to AZD1222 COVID-19 vaccine. About the study: Second-dose intervals of approximately 4 or approximately 12 weeks were pooled. Study-wide findings and caveats: Just a handful of AZD1222 recipients were seropositive at baseline. All repertoire sampling was performed exclusively after the peak T cell response.

Sequencing used immunoSEQ multiplex PCR; TCRdb keeps in-frame clones, though not all of them. The table has some 150,000 clones, around 90% seen once; the top ten hold roughly 5.6%. On this clone: No antigen is known for it.

The CDR3 is made up of 13 amino acids. Germline V gene lookup returns CDR1 MNHEY and CDR2 SVGAGI. The V segment lost 4 bases and the J segment 4 bases; nucleotides outside the gene matches: 2. The clonotype comes from an adult in good health. The V gene is TRBV6-5, the J gene TRBJ1-1, with 8 bases identical to TRBD1. Material: peripheral blood, obtained on day 0 of AZD1222 vaccination. In DNA form, the CDR3 reads TGTGCCAGCAGTTCAGGGGGCAGCACTGAAGCTTTCTTT. It codes for CASSSGGSTEAFF.